This is a list of T cell receptor beta chains from one sample in a study of PD-L1 blockade in urothelial cancer. Libraries were prepared by immunoSEQ multiplex PCR; TCRdb keeps only in-frame clonotypes and omits some of them. The sample shows about 21,000 clones, about 90% of them seen only once. This material consisted of PBMCs, taken around atezolizumab (anti-PD-L1) treatment. These receptors originate from a woman aged 60-70 years with urothelial cancer. Each CDR3 is given without its conserved first and last residue. The order of the fields is V gene, CDR3 protein.

TRBV23-1 | ASTGQGRAALNYGYT
TRBV7-8 | ASSWREDWMASGEQY
TRBV18 | ASSPPGGQVTYEQY
TRBV7-9 | ASTERGGVGYGYT
TRBV11-2 | ASSIGQTFYNEQF
TRBV7-3 | ASSSSAHRENEQF
TRBV27 | ASTIRQGGNEQY
TRBV18 | ASSPNGGRYGYT
TRBV5-1 | ASSLEQNTDTQY
TRBV10-1 | ASSESGRAQQY
TRBV2 | ASSRQGRIDGYT
TRBV21-1 | ASSPLQGQGDYEQY
TRBV28 | ASSSPTAQSYEQY
TRBV5-1 | ASSLLGRADSGNTIY
TRBV19 | ASSPGWGGQPQH
TRBV29-1 | SVVGGGTTEAF
TRBV5-1 | ASSPISGTVNTEAF
TRBV19 | ASTADRGSSH
TRBV10-3 | AISPSTDTQY
TRBV28 | ASSFISGAYEQY
TRBV9 | ASSVGWGGGNQPQH
TRBV29-1 | SVEDGGTGGGYT
TRBV5-1 | ASSLGGKPTDTQY
TRBV11-3 | ASSFGGGRGLDEQF
TRBV5-1 | ASSSGLAGSYEQY
TRBV27 | ASSFRGRQETQY
TRBV14 | ASRTSGSSDTQY
TRBV21-1 | ASSTKRDRDTRGGANVLT
TRBV7-8 | ASSFAGGWDTQY
TRBV2 | ASRVRTGGDGELF
TRBV6-5 | ASRRDLGETQY
TRBV11-2 | ASSSMAAPEAF
TRBV10-1 | ASSGPLAPGELF
TRBV7-2 | ASSLQRESYNEQF
TRBV19 | ASSLDSYEQY
TRBV7-9 | ASSVRQGDSEAF
TRBV7-9 | ASSRDSFSYEQY